Described below is a single T cell receptor (beta chain) sequence and its context. Its antigen remains undetermined. Relative to the germline gene, one junction end is altered; a read error may explain this. This record belongs to a study of blood T cell repertoires in COVID-19 (dated by TCRdb to 2018 to 2020). Study-level background: Samples covering the acute and convalescent phases of COVID-19 were provided by collaborators in the United States, Italy and Spain. Samples came from the ongoing ImmuneRACE study (first 160 participants) plus 1,254 subjects from 6 global collaborators. HLA class I and class II types, where available, came from metadata supplied by the sample provider rather than from assay-based typing. A freely available public database, intended as a resource for researchers studying the immune response to SARS-CoV-2, is where the repertoires were released. Deeply sampled blood TCRbeta repertoires from subjects exposed to, actively infected with, or recovered from COVID-19 were included in the dataset. The material from the prospective study consisted of cDNA or gDNA derived from T cells, B-cell-depleted T cells, or PBMCs. Sample metadata almost always included a de-identified subject ID, COVID-19 status, age in years and sex.

Beyond this particular receptor, the publication reports: The quantity of clinical and demographic metadata differed by source and by participant and was supplied without curation.

One collaborating source in Seattle enrolled patients during active infection and followed them longitudinally through the course of disease. Each collaborating institution followed its own protocols to collect whole blood in K2EDTA tubes. For TCRbeta analysis, collaborators shipped samples in one of three forms: frozen whole blood, isolated PBMCs, or DNA extracted from either of those sample types. Per the germline V gene (reference sequence), SSHAT is the CDR1 and FNYEAQ is the CDR2. The cysteine opens and the phenylalanine closes a CDR3 of 13 amino acids. The DNA shown is the 39-base CDR3, in frame from base 1. TCRbeta CDR3 regions were amplified from genomic DNA using the immunoSEQ Assay, a bias-controlled multiplex PCR. The original pipeline was this. Within the assay, amplification of reference gene primers was used to estimate how many nucleated cells each sample contained. To quantify the absolute abundance of each unique TCRbeta CDR3 rearrangement, sequence reads were collapsed and filtered. For each sample, productive Simpson clonality was calculated by taking the square root of Simpson's diversity index across productive rearrangements. TCRdb holds this immuneACCESS table with in-frame rearrangements only. Some clones are missing; in checked studies, unresolved V genes explain under half, and the rest has no known cause. V, J and clone size are taken as reported in that table, and D and trimming were inferred from the DNA itself. The sample has about 250,000 clones on record, more than 70% of them singletons. Roughly 6.7% of the sample is taken by the ten largest.

This receptor was identified in a woman aged 25 to 39 with COVID-19, enrolled during active disease. What was sequenced was peripheral blood. This chain joins TRBV7-7 to TRBJ2-5, with the D gene uncertain. The DNA sequence follows: TGTGCTAGCAGCCCCGGTCCCCAAGAGACCCAGTACTTC. Its amino acids are CASSPGPQETQYF.